This entry describes one T cell receptor (beta chain). Its antigen is still unknown. The data originate from a study of T-cell reconstitution after alpha-beta-depleted transplantation in children. The TCRbeta library incorporated unique molecular identifiers. Via MiXCR, TCRdb re-called the PCR reads, giving one row per CDR3 protein. The sample contains a few hundred thousand distinct CDR3 sequences, about an eighth of which appear only once. The germline gives CDR1 SNHLY, CDR2 FYNNEI. Trimming took 6 bases from V and 0 from J; bases not matched to a gene: 4. The CDR3 consists of 15 residues. Notes on the study in general: Elevated TCRbeta diversity at day 60 was traced, in some patients, to surviving recipient T cells and thymic progenitors.

The material sequenced was PBMCs, mostly from graft donor cells, taken 360 days after TCRalphabeta/CD19-depleted stem cell transplant. The rearrangement links TRBV2 to TRBJ2-7; TRBD1 agrees at 11 bases. This sequence originates from a male patient aged 5 to 17 who had a stem cell transplant for acute myeloid leukemia, so the T cells may come from the graft donor. The CDR3 here is CASSRTGGLSYEQYF. CDR3 coding DNA: TGTGCCAGCAGCCGGACAGGGGGCCTCTCCTACGAGCAGTACTTC.